The 10 T cell receptor beta chains below come from one sample, sequenced in a study of blood T cell repertoires in COVID-19. Method: immunoSEQ multiplex PCR; TCRdb's copy keeps in-frame clones and lacks some. The data hold fewer than 200,000 clones, with roughly 91% observed a single time. The sample consisted of peripheral blood. The receptors were gathered from a man younger than 35 with COVID-19, enrolled during active disease.

The J gene is TRBJ1-1, the V gene TRBV20-1, with TRBD1 as a possible D gene (5 bases). In germline, CDR1 is DFQATT, CDR2 SNEGSKA (reference sequence). The V gene lost 6 bases and the J gene lost 1 base, with 12 bases spanning the gap. The CDR3 spans 13 residues. The CDR3 coding sequence is TGCAGTGCCAGTGGACAAACGAACACTGAAGCTTTCTTT. Residues: CSASGQTNTEAFF.

This clone appeared once. As DNA, the CDR3 is TGTGCCAGCAGTCCCACCCCGACAGGGGGCGCAAACTATGGCTACACCTTC. Amino acid sequence: CASSPTPTGGANYGYTF. This sequence joins TRBV6-4 and TRBJ1-2; 10 bases are a match to TRBD1. This CDR3 region has 17 residues. CDR1 and CDR2 (germline): MRHNA, SNTAGT. J gave up 2 bases and V 5 bases, and 11 bases lay outside the gene matches.

J is TRBJ2-7 and V is TRBV6-1; TRBD2 might be the D (6 bases). Trimming stripped 2 bases from V and 2 bases from J, with 10 bases between. This CDR3 has 14 residues. CDR1 and CDR2 from the germline V gene are MNHNS and SASEGT. In DNA, the CDR3 is TGTGCCAGCAGTGAACTGGGGGAGGCCTACGAGCAGTACTTC. Its translation is CASSELGEAYEQYF.

The V gene is TRBV11-2, the J gene TRBJ2-1; TRBD2 agrees at 9 bases. CDR1 SGHAT and CDR2 FQNNGV come from the germline V gene. The V segment lost 4 bases and the J segment 3 bases; nucleotides outside the gene matches: 7. The CDR3 totals 16 residues. The DNA of the CDR3 is TGTGCCAGCAGCTCCCTGCGGGAGGGCCTCTACAATGAGCAGTTCTTC. It specifies CASSSLREGLYNEQFF.

CDR3 protein: CTSSQDEPRVRNYEQYF. The CDR3 region has the DNA TGCACCAGCAGCCAAGACGAGCCACGGGTAAGAAACTACGAGCAGTACTTC. This chain connects TRBV1 to TRBJ2-7; TRBD2, the table's D call, was not compared with the DNA. TRBV1 is deemed a pseudogene. This CDR3 contains 17 residues.

The chain recombines TRBV29-1 with TRBJ1-2; TRBD1 might be the D (6 bases). Germline CDR1 is SQVTM and CDR2 is ANQGSEA. The V end lost 6 bases, the J end lost 4 bases, and 15 bases lay between the germline ends. This CDR3 spans 13 amino acids. The DNA for the CDR3 is TGCAGCGTGCCTCCGGGACAAGTCTATGGCTACACCTTC. Protein: CSVPPGQVYGYTF.

Comments on this clone: A junction boundary mismatches the germline segment, possibly from a read error. The V call is TRBV9, the J call TRBJ1-4; D ambiguous. This CDR3 has 10 residues. CDR1 and CDR2 (germline): SGDLS, YYNGEE. In DNA form, the CDR3 reads TGTGCCAGCAGCGGGACTACGCTGCTTTTT. This encodes CASSGTTLLF.

This chain connects TRBV24-1 to TRBJ2-1; possible D gene TRBD1, 6 bases. This CDR3 has 16 amino acids. The V end lost 4 bases, the J end lost 0 bases, and 12 bases lay between the germline ends. CDR1 is KGHDR, CDR2 SFDVKD, per germline. The CDR3 region is CATSDQGHSSYNEQFF. The CDR3 region has the DNA TGTGCCACCAGTGACCAGGGACACAGCTCCTACAATGAGCAGTTCTTC.

The genes are TRBV4-3 and TRBJ2-7; the match to TRBD2 covers 7 bases. This CDR3 is built from 15 residues. Germline CDR1 is LGHNA and CDR2 is YSLEER. V gave up 1 base and J gave up 2 bases; unmatched junction bases: 5. The CDR3 protein is CASSQGLAEAYEQYF. CDR3 sequence (DNA): TGCGCCAGCAGCCAAGGACTAGCCGAGGCCTACGAGCAGTACTTC.

The V gene is TRBV9, the J gene TRBJ1-1; 7 bases are shared with TRBD1. This CDR3 has 13 amino acids. V lost 0 bases and J lost 8; bases outside the gene matches: 4. CDR1 and CDR2 (germline): SGDLS, YYNGEE. CDR3 in amino acids: CASSVAGGAEAFF. The DNA for the CDR3 is TGTGCCAGCAGCGTAGCAGGGGGTGCAGAAGCTTTCTTT.